This T cell receptor beta chain was captured in a study of T cells expressing NK-cell markers. Study-wide background: The study drew TCR beta repertoires from sorted CD3+CD56+NKG2C+, CD3+CD56+NKG2C- and CD3+CD56-NKG2C+ T cells. Broader study findings: For about six donors, the dominant NKG2C+ clonotypes made up roughly 1.0-7.0% of their CD8+ T cells.

CDR3 length: 14 residues. CDR1 is MNHEY, CDR2 SVGAGI, per germline. TCRdb reprocessed the 5' RACE reads, with one entry per CDR3 protein and no DNA. This sample's clone table lists about 120,000 distinct CDR3 sequences. A remark on this clonotype: Antigen: not known.

V usage is TRBV6-5 and J usage is TRBJ2-5. The receptor comes from a woman between 18 and 70 years old in good health. The sequenced material came from blood T cells: a sorted CD56 or NKG2C T cell subset, CD4+ or CD8+ T cells, or bulk PBMC T cells (not recorded which). The CDR3 loop reads CASSYTRYQETQYF.